The next 15 T cell receptor beta chains were all read from a single sample in a study of T cell responses to AZD1222 COVID-19 vaccine. Data came from immunoSEQ multiplex PCR; TCRdb stores just in-frame clones and leaves some out. The data show about 180,000 clones, around 90% seen once. Here the sequenced sample was peripheral blood, taken 28 days after the second AZD1222 dose. The origin of the receptors is an adult who received the AZD1222 COVID-19 vaccine.

The count of this clone is one. CDR3 region: CASRTGLGAYNEQFF. Here the CDR3 DNA reads TGCGCCAGCAGGACGGGTCTTGGCGCCTACAATGAGCAGTTCTTC. The chain combines TRBV10-2 with TRBJ2-1; D remains ambiguous. V dropped 6 bases and J dropped 2 bases, with 14 bases sitting between them. CDR3 length equals 15 residues. CDR1 is WSHSY and CDR2 is SAAADI in the germline V gene.

The V and J genes are TRBV7-9 and TRBJ1-1, with no clear D. The V and J ends lost 5 bases and 3 bases respectively, with 10 bases between them. CDR1 is SEHNR, CDR2 FQNEAQ, per germline (reference sequence). CDR3 size: 13 residues. CDR3 sequence reads: CASSQGVDTEAFF. CDR3 in DNA: TGTGCCAGCAGCCAAGGTGTGGACACTGAAGCTTTCTTT.

The chain recombines TRBV15 with TRBJ2-3; TRBD2 matches 10 bases. The CDR3 has 17 amino acids. V was clipped by 2 bases and J by 3 bases; unmatched bases: 8. Germline V gene lookup returns CDR1 LNHNV and CDR2 YYDKDF (reference sequence). The CDR3 loop reads CATSRTPGSGRTDTQYF. In DNA, the CDR3 is TGTGCCACCAGCAGAACCCCAGGTAGCGGGAGGACAGATACGCAGTATTTT.

The chain employs TRBV19 and TRBJ1-5; possibly TRBD1 for D (6 bases). Germline V CDR1 and CDR2: LNHDA, SQIVND (reference sequence). This CDR3 region has 16 residues. V gave up 5 bases and J gave up 2 bases, with 16 bases separating them. This CDR3 is CASSGTQGLGNQPQHF. CDR3 DNA: TGTGCCAGTAGTGGAACACAGGGCTTAGGCAATCAGCCCCAGCATTTT. Full variable domain (missing parts from reference TRBV19 and TRBJ1-5): DGGITQSPKYLFRKEGQNVTLSCEQNLNHDAMYWYRQDPGQGLRLIYYSQIVNDFQKGDIAEGYSVSREKKESFPLTVTSAQKNPTAFYLCASSGTQGLGNQPQHFGDGTRLSIL.

The chain is built from TRBV5-4 and TRBJ2-2; tentatively, D is TRBD2 (5 bases). Deletions cut 4 bases from V and 6 bases from J, with 16 bases between. The germline gives CDR1 SGHNT, CDR2 YYREEE (reference sequence). This CDR3 contains 15 residues. CDR3: CASSLDSLGPGELFF. In DNA form, the CDR3 reads TGTGCCAGCAGCCTGGACTCTCTAGGGCCCGGGGAGCTGTTTTTT.

This chain joins TRBV10-3 and TRBJ2-7; 8 bases are a match to TRBD1. With 4 bases clipped from V and 2 bases from J, the junction kept 7 bases outside the gene matches. The CDR3 spans 15 residues. The germline V gene encodes CDR1 ENHRY and CDR2 SYGVKD. The DNA of the CDR3 is TGTGCCATCAGTGTAGGGAACAGGGGGACCTACGAGCAGTACTTC. As protein: CAISVGNRGTYEQYF.

CDR3 amino acids: CAWRPTGFYSPLHF. The DNA of the CDR3 is TGTGCCTGGAGGCCGACAGGCTTTTATTCACCCCTCCACTTT. This rearrangement joins TRBV30 to TRBJ1-6; D may be TRBD1 (6 bases). Per germline, CDR1 GTSNPN and CDR2 SVGIG (reference sequence). This CDR3 is built from 14 residues. V was pared by 3 bases and J by 8 bases, with 14 bases between.

V usage is TRBV6-1 and J usage is TRBJ2-3; D remains unclear. V lost 2 bases and J lost 6, with 15 bases in between. The CDR3 totals 15 residues. Germline values: CDR1 MNHNS, CDR2 SASEGT. The CDR3, as DNA: TGTGCCAGCAGTGAATTGGCGGACCATCGGGATACGCAGTATTTT. The encoded protein is CASSELADHRDTQYF.

This clone was detected only once. The V gene is TRBV14, the J gene TRBJ2-1; perhaps D is TRBD1 or TRBD2 (5 bases each). The length of the CDR3 is 16 residues. Germline CDR1 is SGHDN and CDR2 is FVKESK. V was clipped by 0 bases and J by 3 bases, with 12 bases between them. The CDR3 DNA follows: TGTGCCAGCAGCCAAGATCGCCAGGGAGTCTACAATGAGCAGTTCTTC. Its protein product is CASSQDRQGVYNEQFF. Full variable domain (remainder filled in from reference TRBV14 and TRBJ2-1): EAGVTQFPSHSVIEKGQTVTLRCDPISGHDNLYWYRRVMGKEIKFLLHFVKESKQDESGMPNNRFLAERTGGTYSTLKVQPAELEDSGVYFCASSQDRQGVYNEQFFGPGTRLTVL.

This clone was detected ten times or more. The V call is TRBV6-6, the J call TRBJ1-2, with a weak D call TRBD1 (6 bases). The CDR3 covers 12 residues. Germline loops: CDR1 MNHNY, CDR2 SVGAGI (reference sequence). The V gene lost 10 bases and the J gene lost 4 bases, with 13 bases spanning the gap. The CDR3 nucleotides are TGTGCCATAGGGGGAGCGTTCTATGGCTACACCTTC. It codes for CAIGGAFYGYTF.

V gene TRBV9 combines with J gene TRBJ1-1; D is perhaps TRBD1 (5 bases). V shed 0 bases and J shed 6 bases, with 24 bases lying between them. The CDR3 is 18 residues long. Germline V gene lookup returns CDR1 SGDLS and CDR2 YYNGEE. The CDR3 loop is CASSVGLEGTKALSEAFF. Written as DNA, the CDR3 is TGTGCCAGCAGCGTAGGGTTGGAGGGGACGAAGGCTCTCTCTGAAGCTTTCTTT.

CDR3 amino acids: CAISPDTYGYTF. The CDR3 DNA follows: TGTGCCATCAGCCCGGACACCTATGGCTACACCTTC. V is TRBV10-3 and J is TRBJ1-2; TRBD1 is a possible D gene (5 bases). Trimming took off 6 bases at V and 4 bases at J, with 9 bases between the two ends. Germline assignment: CDR1 ENHRY and CDR2 SYGVKD. The CDR3 has 12 amino acids.

The V call is TRBV7-4, the J call TRBJ1-5, with TRBD1 matching over 9 bases. The CDR3 length is 16 residues. Germline V gene data show CDR1 as SGHVT and CDR2 as SQSDAQ. Unmatched junction bases numbered 11, after V lost 5 bases and J lost 6 bases. CDR3 residues: CASSPVQGQGRQPQHF. In DNA form, the CDR3 reads TGTGCCAGCAGCCCTGTTCAGGGACAGGGACGTCAGCCCCAGCATTTT.

V and J are TRBV7-9 and TRBJ2-1, with TRBD2 matching over 12 bases. CDR1 and CDR2 from the germline V gene are SEHNR and FQNEAQ (reference sequence). The CDR3 runs 16 residues. Unmatched junction bases numbered 7, after V lost 5 bases and J lost 5 bases. The CDR3 nucleotides read TGTGCCAGCAGCAAGATGTGGACTAGCGGGGACAATGAGCAGTTCTTC. It specifies CASSKMWTSGDNEQFF.

The genes are TRBV28 and TRBJ1-1, with a weak D call TRBD1 (5 bases). Per germline, CDR1 MDHEN and CDR2 SYDVKM. This CDR3 is built from 13 residues. The V end lost 6 bases, the J end lost 2 bases, and 10 bases lay between the germline ends. CDR3 nucleotide sequence: TGTGCCAGCAGGAGACAGTTTAACACTGAAGCTTTCTTT. Protein sequence: CASRRQFNTEAFF.